These T cell receptor beta chains were read from a single sample in a study of blood T cell repertoires in COVID-19. Generated by immunoSEQ multiplex PCR, the TCRdb table keeps only in-frame clones and is missing some. The profile shows fewer than 30,000 clones, 70% to 90% of them singletons. Sequenced input: peripheral blood. These receptors originate from a woman aged 80 or older with COVID-19, enrolled during active disease. CDR3s include the opening cysteine and the closing phenylalanine or tryptophan. Fields, in order: J gene, V gene, CDR3 protein.

J gene: TRBJ1-3
V gene: TRBV9
CDR3 protein: CASSGRTGQNSGNTIYF

J gene: TRBJ2-7
V gene: TRBV19
CDR3 protein: CASSYRVAYEQYF

J gene: TRBJ2-5
V gene: TRBV9
CDR3 protein: CASTLQRGGQGETQYF

J gene: TRBJ2-7
V gene: TRBV11-2
CDR3 protein: CASSLSPGTTYEQYF

J gene: TRBJ1-2
V gene: TRBV10-2
CDR3 protein: CASSPIQGAGNYGYTF

J gene: TRBJ2-5
V gene: TRBV5-1
CDR3 protein: CASSLADRAETQYF

J gene: TRBJ2-3
V gene: TRBV5-6
CDR3 protein: CASSPRQATDTQYF

J gene: TRBJ1-2
V gene: TRBV20-1
CDR3 protein: CSARDQVGYTF

J gene: TRBJ1-1
V gene: TRBV4-1
CDR3 protein: CASSQLQGALGEAFF

J gene: TRBJ1-6
V gene: TRBV5-1
CDR3 protein: CASSLGQGQALHF

J gene: TRBJ1-6
V gene: TRBV3-1/TRBV3-2
CDR3 protein: CASSQGGQVRGSPLHF

J gene: TRBJ1-4
V gene: TRBV2
CDR3 protein: CASSDSGNSEKLFF

J gene: TRBJ2-5
V gene: TRBV9
CDR3 protein: CASSPGQGAETQYF

J gene: TRBJ2-3
V gene: TRBV6-1
CDR3 protein: CASSVERTGSTDTQYF

J gene: TRBJ1-1
V gene: TRBV27
CDR3 protein: CASSRAPDSANTEAFF

J gene: TRBJ1-4
V gene: TRBV7-9
CDR3 protein: CASSLDSATNEKLFF

J gene: TRBJ1-6
V gene: TRBV7-6
CDR3 protein: CASSGQGNSPLHF

J gene: TRBJ2-3
V gene: TRBV5-1
CDR3 protein: CASSLGSGKDTQYF

J gene: TRBJ2-2
V gene: TRBV18
CDR3 protein: CASSRRRGVAGELFF

J gene: TRBJ1-4
V gene: TRBV19
CDR3 protein: CASSLAGTGAEKLFF

J gene: TRBJ1-2
V gene: TRBV27
CDR3 protein: CASSSTGRHGYTF

J gene: TRBJ2-7
V gene: TRBV5-6
CDR3 protein: CASSRTSGGHFTYEQYF

J gene: TRBJ1-6
V gene: TRBV6-1
CDR3 protein: CASSENLWDRARPLHF

J gene: TRBJ1-3
V gene: TRBV7-2
CDR3 protein: CASSLGHLITGNTIYF

J gene: TRBJ2-7
V gene: TRBV6-2/TRBV6-3
CDR3 protein: CASSSTRQGPYEQYF

J gene: TRBJ1-6
V gene: TRBV30
CDR3 protein: CACLARGGGSRSPLHF

J gene: TRBJ1-2
V gene: TRBV29-1
CDR3 protein: CSAQTGILGYTF

J gene: TRBJ1-6
V gene: TRBV19
CDR3 protein: CASSVTGAPSYNSPLHF

J gene: TRBJ2-3
V gene: TRBV9
CDR3 protein: CASSVPQGPSSSTDTQYF

J gene: TRBJ2-3
V gene: TRBV19
CDR3 protein: CASSSLGADTQYF

J gene: TRBJ2-3
V gene: TRBV5-1
CDR3 protein: CASSPAGADTQYF

J gene: TRBJ2-5
V gene: TRBV3-1/TRBV3-2
CDR3 protein: CASIGDRVETQYF

J gene: TRBJ2-2
V gene: TRBV11-3
CDR3 protein: CASSPPGDGELFF

J gene: TRBJ1-5
V gene: TRBV20-1
CDR3 protein: CSASYGEGNQPQHF

J gene: TRBJ1-2
V gene: TRBV11-2
CDR3 protein: CASSRPLGAPNF

J gene: TRBJ1-5
V gene: TRBV21-1
CDR3 protein: CASSNTLGQPTYSNQPQHF

J gene: TRBJ2-1
V gene: TRBV30
CDR3 protein: CAWRGTSGAQFF

J gene: TRBJ1-5
V gene: TRBV6-5
CDR3 protein: CASSNPPKGGQPQHF

J gene: TRBJ1-5
V gene: TRBV30
CDR3 protein: CAWSTQGNQPQHF

J gene: TRBJ1-2
V gene: TRBV5-6
CDR3 protein: CASSAGQGNYGYTF

J gene: TRBJ2-7
V gene: TRBV7-9
CDR3 protein: CASSSGGSYEQYF

J gene: TRBJ2-1
V gene: TRBV24-1
CDR3 protein: CATSVDRGHNEQFF

J gene: TRBJ1-6
V gene: TRBV12-5
CDR3 protein: CASGKNRDRGSPLHF

J gene: TRBJ2-1
V gene: TRBV5-5
CDR3 protein: CASSLVVGQGSYNEQFF

J gene: TRBJ1-2
V gene: TRBV7-2
CDR3 protein: CASSSDRVEGYTF

J gene: TRBJ1-2
V gene: TRBV5-6
CDR3 protein: CASSLRTTARGYGYTF

J gene: TRBJ2-3
V gene: TRBV7-8
CDR3 protein: CASSQTSFEGTLWGLAKGDTQYF

J gene: TRBJ1-1
V gene: TRBV2
CDR3 protein: CASSLTGPTAAFF

J gene: TRBJ1-1
V gene: TRBV5-1
CDR3 protein: CASSLDFREAFF

J gene: TRBJ1-1
V gene: TRBV25-1
CDR3 protein: CASSESRGSGEWNTEAFF

J gene: TRBJ2-4
V gene: TRBV6-1
CDR3 protein: CASSEAQNIKNIQYF

J gene: TRBJ1-3
V gene: TRBV30
CDR3 protein: CAWSAGTANTIYF

J gene: TRBJ2-5
V gene: TRBV15
CDR3 protein: CATSRESGTQYF

J gene: TRBJ2-5
V gene: TRBV20-1
CDR3 protein: CSASIGRGRETQYF